The clone carrying this TCR beta chain has just one count. All enrollees were about 18 to 100 years old and from about 24 US areas. Recovered Cohort 3 donors showed two negative PCRs, clearance, or symptom resolution. These data originate in a study of blood T cell repertoires in COVID-19. Study-wide background: The analysed material was cDNA or gDNA that came from T cells, B-cell-depleted T cells, or PBMCs.

The CDR3 covers 12 residues. Germline values: CDR1 SNHLY, CDR2 FYNNEI. Trimming shortened V by 6 bases and J by 5 bases, and 10 bases separated the two germline ends. Original methodology: Counts of nucleated cells, estimated from reference gene primer amplification, were obtained. Assay: immunoSEQ multiplex PCR; the TCRdb copy retains only in-frame clones and omits some. V and J calls and clone size follow that table, whereas D and trimming were derived from the DNA. Seen here are fewer than 350,000 clones, roughly 85% observed once, and the top ten hold 2% to 3%. This clonotype was sampled from a woman in her forties or fifties who had recovered from COVID-19. Sequenced: PBMCs or T cells enriched from blood (not recorded which). This sequence joins TRBV2 and TRBJ2-5, with a tentative D call TRBD1 (5 bases). The CDR3 spells CASSRTRETQYF. The CDR3, as DNA: TGTGCCAGCAGCCGGACAAGGGAGACCCAGTACTTC.